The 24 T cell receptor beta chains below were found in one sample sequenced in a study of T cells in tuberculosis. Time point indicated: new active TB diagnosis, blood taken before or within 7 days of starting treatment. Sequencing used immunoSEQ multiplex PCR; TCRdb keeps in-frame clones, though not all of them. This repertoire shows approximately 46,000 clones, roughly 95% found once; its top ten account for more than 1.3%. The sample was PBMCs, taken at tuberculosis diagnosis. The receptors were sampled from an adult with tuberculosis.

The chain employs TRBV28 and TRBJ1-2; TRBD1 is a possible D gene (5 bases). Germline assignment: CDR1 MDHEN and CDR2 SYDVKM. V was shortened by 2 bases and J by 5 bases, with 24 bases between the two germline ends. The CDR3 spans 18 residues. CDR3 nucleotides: TGTGCCAGCAGTTTAAATCTTCCCGGTACGACAGTGGATTATGGCTACACCTTC. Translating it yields CASSLNLPGTTVDYGYTF.

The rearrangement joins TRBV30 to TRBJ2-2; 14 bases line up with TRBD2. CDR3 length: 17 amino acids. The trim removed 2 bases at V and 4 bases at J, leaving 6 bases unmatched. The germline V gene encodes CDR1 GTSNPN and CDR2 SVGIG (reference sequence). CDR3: CAWSLGLAGVRTGELFF. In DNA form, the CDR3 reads TGTGCCTGGAGTTTGGGACTAGCGGGAGTCCGCACCGGGGAGCTGTTTTTT.

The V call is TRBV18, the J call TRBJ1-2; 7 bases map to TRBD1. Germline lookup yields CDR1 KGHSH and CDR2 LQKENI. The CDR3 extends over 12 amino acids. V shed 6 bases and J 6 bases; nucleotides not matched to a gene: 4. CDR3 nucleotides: TGTGCCAGCTCCTTTACAGGGGATGGCTACACCTTC. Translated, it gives CASSFTGDGYTF.

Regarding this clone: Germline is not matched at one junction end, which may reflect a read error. The CDR3 reads CASSLAMGLAANNEQFF. Written as DNA, the CDR3 is TGTGCTAGCAGCTTAGCCATGGGACTAGCTGCCAACAATGAGCAGTTCTTC. The V gene is TRBV7-7, the J gene TRBJ2-1, with 9 bases that match TRBD2. The V gene's germline CDR1 is SSHAT and CDR2 FNYEAQ (reference sequence). The CDR3 has 17 residues.

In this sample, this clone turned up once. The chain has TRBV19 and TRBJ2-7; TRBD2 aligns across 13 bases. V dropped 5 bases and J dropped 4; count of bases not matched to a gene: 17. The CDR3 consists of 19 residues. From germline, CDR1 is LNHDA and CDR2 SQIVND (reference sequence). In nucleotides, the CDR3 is TGTGCCAGTAGTCCAACCGCCCCGGGACTAGCGGGACTAGCATACGAGCAGTACTTC. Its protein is CASSPTAPGLAGLAYEQYF.

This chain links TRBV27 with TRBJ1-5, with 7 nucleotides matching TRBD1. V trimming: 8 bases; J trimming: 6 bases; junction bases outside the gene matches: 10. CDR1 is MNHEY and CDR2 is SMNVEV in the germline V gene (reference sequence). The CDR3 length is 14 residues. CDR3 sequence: CASPFPDRAQPQHF. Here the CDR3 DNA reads TGTGCCAGCCCCTTCCCAGACAGGGCTCAGCCCCAGCATTTT.

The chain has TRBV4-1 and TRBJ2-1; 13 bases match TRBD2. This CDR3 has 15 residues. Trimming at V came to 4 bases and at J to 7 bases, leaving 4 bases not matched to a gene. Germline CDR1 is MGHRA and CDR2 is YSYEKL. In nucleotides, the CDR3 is TGCGCCAGCAGCCTCGGACTAGCGGGAGTAAATGAGCAGTTCTTC. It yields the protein CASSLGLAGVNEQFF.

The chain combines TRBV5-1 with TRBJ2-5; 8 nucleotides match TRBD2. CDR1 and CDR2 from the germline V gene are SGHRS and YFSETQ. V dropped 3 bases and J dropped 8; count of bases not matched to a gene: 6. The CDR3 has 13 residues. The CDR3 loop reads CASSYPGLVTQYF. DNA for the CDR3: TGCGCCAGCAGCTACCCGGGACTAGTAACCCAGTACTTC.

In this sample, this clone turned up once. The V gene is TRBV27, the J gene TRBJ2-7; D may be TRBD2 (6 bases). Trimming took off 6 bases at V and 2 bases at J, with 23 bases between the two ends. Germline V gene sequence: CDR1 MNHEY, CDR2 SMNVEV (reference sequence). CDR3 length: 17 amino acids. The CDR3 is CASSRITGTATAYEQYF. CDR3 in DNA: TGTGCCAGCAGCCGCATTACCGGGACTGCGACCGCCTACGAGCAGTACTTC.

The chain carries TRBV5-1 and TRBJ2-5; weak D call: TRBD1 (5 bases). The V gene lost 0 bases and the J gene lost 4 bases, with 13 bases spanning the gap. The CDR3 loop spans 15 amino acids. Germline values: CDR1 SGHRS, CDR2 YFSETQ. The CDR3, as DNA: TGCGCCAGCAGCTTGGGGCAGCAGGGCGGAGAGACCCAGTACTTC. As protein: CASSLGQQGGETQYF.

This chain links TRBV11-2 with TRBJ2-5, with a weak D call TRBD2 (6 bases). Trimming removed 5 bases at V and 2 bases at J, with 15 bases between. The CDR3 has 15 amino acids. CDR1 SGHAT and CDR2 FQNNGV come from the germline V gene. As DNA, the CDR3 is TGTGCCAGCAGCCCAAGAAGGACTATTCAAGAGACCCAGTACTTC. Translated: CASSPRRTIQETQYF.

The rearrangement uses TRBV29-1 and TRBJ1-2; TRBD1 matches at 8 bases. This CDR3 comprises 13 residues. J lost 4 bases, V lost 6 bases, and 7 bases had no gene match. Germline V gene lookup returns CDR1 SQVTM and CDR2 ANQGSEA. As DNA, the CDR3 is TGCAGCGTCGACCGCGGGACAGGCTATGGCTACACCTTC. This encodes CSVDRGTGYGYTF.

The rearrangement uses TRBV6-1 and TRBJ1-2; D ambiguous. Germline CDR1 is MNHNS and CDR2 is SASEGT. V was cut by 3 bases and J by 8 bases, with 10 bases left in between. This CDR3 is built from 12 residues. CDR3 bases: TGTGCCAGCAGTGACTCCCGCAGGGGCTACACCTTC. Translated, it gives CASSDSRRGYTF.

As DNA, the CDR3 is TGTGCCAGCAGTTTAGGTACGGGACAGGGGGCGTTTGGCAATCAGCCCCAGCATTTT. This gives the protein CASSLGTGQGAFGNQPQHF. The gene calls are TRBV28 and TRBJ1-5, with 12 bases that match TRBD1. The CDR3 sequence is 19 residues long. CDR1 MDHEN and CDR2 SYDVKM come from the germline V gene. V gave up 2 bases and J gave up 2 bases; unmatched junction bases: 10.

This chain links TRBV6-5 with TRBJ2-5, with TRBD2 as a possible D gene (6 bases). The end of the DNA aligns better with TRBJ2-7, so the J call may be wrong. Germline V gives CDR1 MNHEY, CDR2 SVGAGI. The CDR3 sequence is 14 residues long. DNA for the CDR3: TGTGCCAGCAGCCGCTCCGGGACTCTCAGCGAGCAGTACTTC. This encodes CASSRSGTLSEQYF.

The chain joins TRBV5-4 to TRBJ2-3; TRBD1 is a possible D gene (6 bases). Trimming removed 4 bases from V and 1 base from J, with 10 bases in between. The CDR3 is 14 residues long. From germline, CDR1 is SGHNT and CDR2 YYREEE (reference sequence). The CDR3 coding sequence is TGTGCCAGCAGCCAGGGGACCCGCACAGATACGCAGTATTTT. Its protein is CASSQGTRTDTQYF.

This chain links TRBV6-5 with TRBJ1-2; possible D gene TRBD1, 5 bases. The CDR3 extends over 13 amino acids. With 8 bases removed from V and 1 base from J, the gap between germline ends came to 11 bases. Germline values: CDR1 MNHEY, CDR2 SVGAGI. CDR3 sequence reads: CASRGRLNYGYTF. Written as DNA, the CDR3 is TGTGCCAGCCGGGGGAGACTTAACTATGGCTACACCTTC.

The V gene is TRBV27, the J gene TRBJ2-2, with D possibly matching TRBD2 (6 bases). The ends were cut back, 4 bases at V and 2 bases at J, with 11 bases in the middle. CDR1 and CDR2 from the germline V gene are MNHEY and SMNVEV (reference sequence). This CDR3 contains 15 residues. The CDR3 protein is CASSSPGLNTGELFF. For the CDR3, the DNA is TGTGCCAGCAGTTCCCCGGGACTTAACACCGGGGAGCTGTTTTTT.

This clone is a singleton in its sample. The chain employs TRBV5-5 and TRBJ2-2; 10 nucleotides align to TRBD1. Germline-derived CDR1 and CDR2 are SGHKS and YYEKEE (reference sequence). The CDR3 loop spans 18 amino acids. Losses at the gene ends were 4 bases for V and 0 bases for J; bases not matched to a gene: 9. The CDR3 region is CASSLKPGQGTNTGELFF. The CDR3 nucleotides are TGTGCCAGCAGCCTAAAACCGGGACAGGGGACGAACACCGGGGAGCTGTTTTTT. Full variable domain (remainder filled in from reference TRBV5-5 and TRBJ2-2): DAGVTQSPTHLIKTRGQQVTLRCSPISGHKSVSWYQQVLGQGPQFIFQYYEKEERGRGNFPDRFSARQFPNYSSELNVNALLLGDSALYLCASSLKPGQGTNTGELFFGEGSRLTVL.

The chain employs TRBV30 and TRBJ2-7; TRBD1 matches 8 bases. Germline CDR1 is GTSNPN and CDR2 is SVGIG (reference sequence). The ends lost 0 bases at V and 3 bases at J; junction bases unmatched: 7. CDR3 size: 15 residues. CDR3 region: CAWSVRGTGNYEQYF. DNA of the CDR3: TGTGCCTGGAGTGTAAGAGGGACAGGCAACTACGAGCAGTACTTC.

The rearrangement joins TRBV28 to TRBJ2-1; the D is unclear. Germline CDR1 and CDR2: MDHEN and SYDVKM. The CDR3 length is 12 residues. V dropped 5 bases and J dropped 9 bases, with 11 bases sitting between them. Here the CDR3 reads CASSLGIAEQFF. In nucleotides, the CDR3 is TGTGCCAGCAGTCTCGGTATCGCTGAGCAGTTCTTC.

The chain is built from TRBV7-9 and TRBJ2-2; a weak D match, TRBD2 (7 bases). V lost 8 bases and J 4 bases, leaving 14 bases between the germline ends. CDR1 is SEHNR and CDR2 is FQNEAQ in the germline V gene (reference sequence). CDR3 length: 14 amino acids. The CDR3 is CASDGGQTTGELFF. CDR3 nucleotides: TGTGCCAGCGACGGGGGGCAGACCACCGGGGAGCTGTTTTTT.

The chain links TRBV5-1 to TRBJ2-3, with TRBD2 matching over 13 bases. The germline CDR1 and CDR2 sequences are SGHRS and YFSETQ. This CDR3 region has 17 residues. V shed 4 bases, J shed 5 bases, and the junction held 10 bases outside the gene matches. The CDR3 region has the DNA TGCGCCAGCAGCCACCGACTAGCGGGAGGTTACGTAGATACGCAGTATTTT. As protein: CASSHRLAGGYVDTQYF. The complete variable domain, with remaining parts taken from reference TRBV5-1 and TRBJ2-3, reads KAGVTQTPRYLIKTRGQQVTLSCSPISGHRSVSWYQQTPGQGLQFLFEYFSETQRNKGNFPGRFSGRQFSNSRSEMNVSTLELGDSALYLCASSHRLAGGYVDTQYFGPGTRLTVL.

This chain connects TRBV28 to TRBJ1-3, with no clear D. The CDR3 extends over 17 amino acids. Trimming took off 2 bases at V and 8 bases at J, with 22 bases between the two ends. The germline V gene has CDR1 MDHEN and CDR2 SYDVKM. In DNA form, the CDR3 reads TGTGCCAGCAGTTTACAACGGGGAAGGTCCCCAGGTGACACCATATATTTT. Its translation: CASSLQRGRSPGDTIYF.